A selection of T cell receptor beta chains follows, all from one sample in a study of shared clonotypes between healthy human individuals. Sequenced by immunoSEQ multiplex PCR; TCRdb stores in-frame clones only, minus some. The repertoire consists of about 1.1 million clones, with 78% occurring once and the leading ten covering around 0.47%. Input material: memory CD4+ T cells from PBMCs. These receptors were taken from a man in his late teens or twenties in good health. Some clones in this sample may be carry-over from other donors' samples. CDR3s include the opening cysteine and the closing phenylalanine or tryptophan.

j_call v_call cdr3_aa
TRBJ2-1 TRBV5-1 CASSLASGSYEQFF
TRBJ1-4 TRBV5-4 CASSLKQDNEKLFF
TRBJ1-2 TRBV19 CASSIRGDYGYTF
TRBJ2-1 TRBV2 CASSQQGVGFNEQFF
TRBJ2-1 TRBV5-4 CASSLGTSGSNEQFF
TRBJ1-5 TRBV28 CASSLSGTGIQPQHF
TRBJ2-7 TRBV11-3 CASSLTRGYEQYF
TRBJ1-1 TRBV6-1 CASMPRRSDTEAFF
TRBJ1-1 TRBV2 CASSLQGARMNTEAFF
TRBJ2-1 TRBV10-3 CAISPGLAGRWAEQFF
TRBJ1-5 TRBV6-9 CASSWVPPGSHSNQPQHF
TRBJ2-7 TRBV2 CASSDLMRWRAVGEQYF
TRBJ2-7 TRBV28 CASRRVAGAYEQYF
TRBJ1-1 TRBV19 CASSILWGGNTEAFF
TRBJ2-7 TRBV5-4 CASSLVGKGYEQYF
TRBJ1-3 TRBV28 CASSPSGTSGNTIYF
TRBJ2-5 TRBV7-9 CASSPGTSGGPRETQYF
TRBJ1-6 TRBV6-5 CASSYGVGRDSPLHF
TRBJ1-1 TRBV30 CAWTPGTPARAFF
TRBJ2-1 TRBV5-6 CASSNGTSGRFFEHGEQFF
TRBJ2-5 TRBV2 CASSEWGTVGVGKETQYF
TRBJ2-3 TRBV5-8 CASRYVADAGRSTDTQYF